Included here is one TCR beta chain sequence, with context. Its target is unknown. Template input was genomic DNA from bulk tumor (around 630 ng per sample). Several biopsies per primary tumor were taken during surgery, spaced as far apart as possible. Patients went through curative surgery, and their non-small cell lung cancer was untreated and newly diagnosed. The donors were patients with newly diagnosed non-small cell lung cancer undergoing curative-intent surgery. The data stem from a study of immune heterogeneity within non-small cell lung tumors. For the study at large: Histology included a handful of squamous cell carcinomas, around 10 non-squamous carcinomas and 1 unspecified tumor. Study-level points and caveats: Each patient's tumor sites shared recurring identical dominant CDR3 beta clonotypes, and individual sites also carried their own high-frequency clones.

A first 10-cycle multiplex round used 32 V-gene and 13 J-gene primers on TCR beta CDR3. TCRdb called the multiplex PCR reads again in MiXCR, with one record for every CDR3 protein. The data hold about 3,200 distinct CDR3 sequences, with approximately 21% observed a single time. Germline V gene data show CDR1 as MGHDK and CDR2 as SYGVNS. V lost 6 bases, J lost 5 bases, and 19 bases lay in between. The CDR3 consists of 15 residues. The sequenced sample was lung tumor tissue. The receptor was derived from a man in his 60s with non-small cell lung cancer. The chain links TRBV25-1 to TRBJ2-5; the D gene is possibly TRBD1 (6 bases). The DNA for the CDR3 is TGTGCCAGCAGCTCACCGCAGGGGCGTGAGGAGACCCAGTACTTC. This codes for CASSSPQGREETQYF.